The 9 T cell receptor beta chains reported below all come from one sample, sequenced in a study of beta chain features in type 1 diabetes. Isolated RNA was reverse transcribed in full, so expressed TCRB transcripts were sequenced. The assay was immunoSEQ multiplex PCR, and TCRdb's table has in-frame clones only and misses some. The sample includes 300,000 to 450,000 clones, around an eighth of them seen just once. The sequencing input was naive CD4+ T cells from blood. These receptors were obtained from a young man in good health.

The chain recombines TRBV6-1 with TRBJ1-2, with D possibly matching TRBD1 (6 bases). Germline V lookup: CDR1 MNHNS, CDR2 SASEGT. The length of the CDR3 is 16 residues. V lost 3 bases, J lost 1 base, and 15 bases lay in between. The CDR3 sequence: CASSETPRTVNYGYTF. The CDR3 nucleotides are TGTGCCAGCAGTGAGACGCCTCGGACAGTTAACTATGGCTACACCTTC.

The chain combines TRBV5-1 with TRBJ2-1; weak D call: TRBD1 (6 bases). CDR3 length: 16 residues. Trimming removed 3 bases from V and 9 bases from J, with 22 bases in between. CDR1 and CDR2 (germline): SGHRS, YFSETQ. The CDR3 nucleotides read TGCGCCAGCAGCTATATAACAGGGTTCGGGCTCAGTGAGCAGTTCTTC. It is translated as CASSYITGFGLSEQFF.

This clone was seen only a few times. The CDR3 DNA reads as TGTGCCAGCAGCTTAAGCCTAGCGGGGGGCACAGATACGCAGTATTTT. Encoded protein: CASSLSLAGGTDTQYF. This chain connects TRBV7-3 to TRBJ2-3, with 10 bases that match TRBD2. Trimming cost V 1 base and J 1 base; bases outside gene matches: 2. In germline, CDR1 is SGHTA, CDR2 FQGTGA. The CDR3 extends over 16 amino acids.

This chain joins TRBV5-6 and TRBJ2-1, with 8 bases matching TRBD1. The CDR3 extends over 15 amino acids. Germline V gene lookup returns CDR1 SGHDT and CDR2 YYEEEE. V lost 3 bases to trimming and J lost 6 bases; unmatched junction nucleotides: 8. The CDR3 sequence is CASSSPGQVVNEQFF. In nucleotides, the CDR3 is TGTGCCAGCAGCTCGCCGGGACAGGTAGTCAATGAGCAGTTCTTC.

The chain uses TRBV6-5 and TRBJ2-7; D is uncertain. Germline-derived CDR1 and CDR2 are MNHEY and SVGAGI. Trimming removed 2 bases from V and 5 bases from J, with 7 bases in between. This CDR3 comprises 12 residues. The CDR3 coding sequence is TGTGCCAGCAGTTACGCGCCGGACGAGCAGTACTTC. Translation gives CASSYAPDEQYF.

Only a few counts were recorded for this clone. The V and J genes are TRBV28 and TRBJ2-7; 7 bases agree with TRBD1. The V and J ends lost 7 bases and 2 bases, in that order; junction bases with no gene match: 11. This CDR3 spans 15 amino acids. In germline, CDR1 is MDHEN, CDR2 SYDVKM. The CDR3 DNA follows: TGTGCCAGCACGGACCCGTTGACAGGGCCCTACGAGCAGTACTTC. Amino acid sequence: CASTDPLTGPYEQYF.

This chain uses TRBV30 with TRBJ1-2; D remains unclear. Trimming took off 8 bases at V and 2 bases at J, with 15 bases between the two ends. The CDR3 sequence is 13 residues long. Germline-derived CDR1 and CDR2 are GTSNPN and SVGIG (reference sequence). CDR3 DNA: TGTGCCCTCCAAATGGGCAGGAACTATGGCTACACCTTC. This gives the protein CALQMGRNYGYTF.

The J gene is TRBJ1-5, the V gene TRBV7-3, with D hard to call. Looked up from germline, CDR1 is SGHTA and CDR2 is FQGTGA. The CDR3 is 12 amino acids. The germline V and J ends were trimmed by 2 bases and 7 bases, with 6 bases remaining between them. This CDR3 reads CASSLGQQPQHF. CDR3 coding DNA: TGTGCCAGCAGCTTAGGGCAGCAGCCCCAGCATTTT.

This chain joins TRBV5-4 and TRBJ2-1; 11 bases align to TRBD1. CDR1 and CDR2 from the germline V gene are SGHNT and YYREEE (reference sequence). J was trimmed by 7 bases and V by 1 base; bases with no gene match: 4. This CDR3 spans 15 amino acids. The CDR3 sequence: CASSLKGTGGNEQFF. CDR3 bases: TGTGCCAGCAGCTTGAAGGGGACAGGGGGTAATGAGCAGTTCTTC.